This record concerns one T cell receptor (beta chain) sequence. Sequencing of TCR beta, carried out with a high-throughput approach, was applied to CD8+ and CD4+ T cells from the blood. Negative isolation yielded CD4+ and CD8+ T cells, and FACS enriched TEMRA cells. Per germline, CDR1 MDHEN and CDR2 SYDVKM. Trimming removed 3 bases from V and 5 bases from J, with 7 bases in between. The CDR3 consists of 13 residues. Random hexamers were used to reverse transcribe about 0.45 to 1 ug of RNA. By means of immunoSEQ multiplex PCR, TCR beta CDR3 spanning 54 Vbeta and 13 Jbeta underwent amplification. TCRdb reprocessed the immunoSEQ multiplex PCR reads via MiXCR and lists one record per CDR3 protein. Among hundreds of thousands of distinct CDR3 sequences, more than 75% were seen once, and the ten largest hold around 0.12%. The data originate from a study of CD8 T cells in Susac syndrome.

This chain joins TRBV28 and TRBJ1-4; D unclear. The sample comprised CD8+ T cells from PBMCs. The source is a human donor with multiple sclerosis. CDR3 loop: CASSLTVNEKLFF. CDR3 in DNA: TGTGCCAGCAGTTTGACCGTCAATGAAAAACTGTTTTTT.